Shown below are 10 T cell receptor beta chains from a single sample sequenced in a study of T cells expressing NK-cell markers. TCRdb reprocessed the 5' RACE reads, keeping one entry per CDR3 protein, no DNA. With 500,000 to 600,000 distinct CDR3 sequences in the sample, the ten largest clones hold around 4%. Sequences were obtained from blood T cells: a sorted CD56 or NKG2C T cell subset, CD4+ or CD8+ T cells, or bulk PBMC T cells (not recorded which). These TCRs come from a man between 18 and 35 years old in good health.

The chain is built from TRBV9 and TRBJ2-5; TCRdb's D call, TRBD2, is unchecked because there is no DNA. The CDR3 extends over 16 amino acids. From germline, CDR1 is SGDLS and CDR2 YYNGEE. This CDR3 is CASSVLSGSPQETQYF.

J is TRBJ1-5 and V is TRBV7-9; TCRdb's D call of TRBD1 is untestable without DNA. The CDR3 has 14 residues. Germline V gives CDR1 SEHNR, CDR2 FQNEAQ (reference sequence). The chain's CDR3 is CASSWAARGQPQHF.

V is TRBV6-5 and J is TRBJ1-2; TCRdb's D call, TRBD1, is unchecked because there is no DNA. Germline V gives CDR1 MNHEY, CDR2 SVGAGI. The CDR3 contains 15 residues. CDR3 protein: CASSYSGTGLNGYTF.

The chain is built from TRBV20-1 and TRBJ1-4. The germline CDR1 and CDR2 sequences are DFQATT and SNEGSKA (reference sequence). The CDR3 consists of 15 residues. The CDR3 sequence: CSARASYATNEKLFF.

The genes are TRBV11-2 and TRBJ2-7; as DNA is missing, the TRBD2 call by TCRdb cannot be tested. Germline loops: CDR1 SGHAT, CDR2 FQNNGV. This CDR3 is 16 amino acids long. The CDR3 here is CASSLDSLAGAHEQYF.

The CDR3 is CASSMVDQPQHF. The chain carries TRBV19 and TRBJ1-5. Germline V gene lookup returns CDR1 LNHDA and CDR2 SQIVND (reference sequence). The CDR3 spans 12 residues.

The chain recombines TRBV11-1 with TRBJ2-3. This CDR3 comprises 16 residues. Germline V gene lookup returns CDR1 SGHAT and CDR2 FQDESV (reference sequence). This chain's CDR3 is CASSLPLEASTDTQYF.

CDR3 amino acids: CSARQGMGGTQYF. The chain links TRBV20-1 to TRBJ2-3; TCRdb's D call, TRBD1, is unchecked because there is no DNA. CDR1 and CDR2 (germline): DFQATT, SNEGSKA (reference sequence). The CDR3 is 13 residues long.

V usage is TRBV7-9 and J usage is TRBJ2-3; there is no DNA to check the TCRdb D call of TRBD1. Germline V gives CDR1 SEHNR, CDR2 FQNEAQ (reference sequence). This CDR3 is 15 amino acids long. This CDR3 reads CASSLWGTDADTQYF.

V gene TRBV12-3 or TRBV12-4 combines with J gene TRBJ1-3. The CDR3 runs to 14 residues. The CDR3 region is CASSWRASGNTIYF.